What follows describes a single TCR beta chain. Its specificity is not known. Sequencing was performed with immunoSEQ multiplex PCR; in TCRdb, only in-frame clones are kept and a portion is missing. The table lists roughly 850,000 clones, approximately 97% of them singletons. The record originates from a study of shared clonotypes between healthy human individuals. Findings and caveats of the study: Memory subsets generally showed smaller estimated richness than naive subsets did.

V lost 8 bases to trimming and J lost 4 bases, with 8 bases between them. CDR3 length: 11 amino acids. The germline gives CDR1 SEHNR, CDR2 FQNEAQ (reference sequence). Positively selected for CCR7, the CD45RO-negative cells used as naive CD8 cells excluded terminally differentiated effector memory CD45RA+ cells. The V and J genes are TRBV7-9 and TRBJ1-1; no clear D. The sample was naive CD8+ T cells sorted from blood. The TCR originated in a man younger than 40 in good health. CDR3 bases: TGTGCCAGCGGTCTTAGCACTGAAGCTTTCTTT. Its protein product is CASGLSTEAFF.